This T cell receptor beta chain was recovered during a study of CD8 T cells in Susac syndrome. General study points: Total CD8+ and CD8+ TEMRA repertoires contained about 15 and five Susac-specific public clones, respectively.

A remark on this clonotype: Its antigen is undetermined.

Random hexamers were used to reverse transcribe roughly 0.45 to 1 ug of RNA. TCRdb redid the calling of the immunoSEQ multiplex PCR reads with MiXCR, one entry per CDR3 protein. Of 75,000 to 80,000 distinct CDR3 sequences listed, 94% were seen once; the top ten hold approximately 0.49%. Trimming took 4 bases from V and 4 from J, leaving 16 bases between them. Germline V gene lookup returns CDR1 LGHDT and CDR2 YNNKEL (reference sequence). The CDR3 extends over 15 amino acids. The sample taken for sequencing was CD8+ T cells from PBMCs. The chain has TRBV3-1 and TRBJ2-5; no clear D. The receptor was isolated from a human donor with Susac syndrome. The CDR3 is CASSPRRHPRETQYF. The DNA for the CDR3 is TGTGCCAGCAGCCCTCGTCGCCATCCCAGAGAGACCCAGTACTTC.